Following are 19 T cell receptor beta chains from one sample sequenced in a study of neurological immune-mediated disorders. TCRdb re-analysed the 5' RACE reads in MiXCR, keeping a single row per CDR3 protein. Here the sample spans about 53,000 distinct CDR3 sequences, roughly 3.5% being singletons. Specimen: PBMCs. These receptors were taken from a woman aged 25-40 years with multiple sclerosis.

This clonotype occurred many times. One end of the junction does not line up with germline, which may come from a read error. The chain uses TRBV20-1 and TRBJ1-5, with D unclear. Germline loops: CDR1 DFQATT, CDR2 SNEGSKA (reference sequence). There are 16 residues in the CDR3. The chain's CDR3 is CSAREGGLLSNQPQNF. CDR3 in DNA: TGCAGTGCTAGAGAGGGTGGTCTTTTAAGCAATCAGCCCCAGAATTTT.

This clonotype was found many times. The chain is built from TRBV5-6 and TRBJ1-1; 8 nucleotides match TRBD1. CDR3 size: 15 residues. Germline V gene lookup returns CDR1 SGHDT and CDR2 YYEEEE. V lost 4 bases, J lost 1 base, and 6 bases stayed unmatched. CDR3: CASSPRTGRNTEAFF. DNA of the CDR3: TGTGCCAGCAGCCCAAGGACAGGGAGGAACACTGAAGCTTTCTTT.

This clonotype was detected many times. The rearrangement links TRBV15 to TRBJ2-7; TRBD2 aligns across 8 bases. Germline trimming cut 5 bases from V and 5 bases from J; bases unmatched to any gene: 8. The germline gives CDR1 LNHNV, CDR2 YYDKDF (reference sequence). The CDR3 has 14 amino acids. The CDR3 here is CATSEARGANEQYF. The CDR3 nucleotides read TGTGCCACCAGCGAAGCGCGGGGGGCTAACGAGCAGTACTTC.

This clonotype was counted a few times. This could be a read error, since a much larger clone is one nucleotide away. The chain employs TRBV20-1 and TRBJ2-3, with D possibly called TRBD1 or TRBD2 (7 bases each). The CDR3 is made up of 15 amino acids. CDR1 is DFQATT and CDR2 is SNEGSKA in the germline V gene (reference sequence). V gave up 6 bases and J gave up 6 bases, with 22 bases separating them. DNA of the CDR3: TGCAGTGCCTCAATACGGACTAGAGGGGGCGATACGCAGTATTTT. Its translation is CSASIRTRGGDTQYF.

This clonotype has at least ten counts. The rearrangement joins TRBV5-1 to TRBJ1-6; D is ambiguous. V gave up 4 bases and J gave up 11 bases, with 13 bases separating them. The germline CDR1 and CDR2 sequences are SGHRS and YFSETQ. The CDR3 is made up of 13 amino acids. The CDR3 DNA follows: TGCGCCAGCAGCCAAACGGCATCTACACCCCTCCACTTT. Its translation: CASSQTASTPLHF.

This clonotype was counted many times. The gene calls are TRBV5-1 and TRBJ1-2, with 9 positions matching TRBD1. V was pared by 4 bases and J by 2 bases, with 6 bases of the junction left unmatched. In germline, CDR1 is SGHRS, CDR2 YFSETQ. This CDR3 has 15 amino acids. CDR3 amino acids: CASSGDRARNYGYTF. The CDR3 nucleotides are TGCGCCAGCAGCGGGGACAGGGCACGGAACTATGGCTACACCTTC.

The sample holds many counts of this clonotype. The chain recombines TRBV6-5 with TRBJ1-1; the D gene is possibly TRBD1 (5 bases). The ends were cut back, 6 bases at V and 6 bases at J, with 11 bases in the middle. The CDR3 has 12 residues. Germline CDR1 and CDR2: MNHEY and SVGAGI. The CDR3 sequence is CASSPTGAEAFF. CDR3 DNA sequence: TGTGCCAGCAGCCCCACGGGGGCTGAAGCTTTCTTT.

This clonotype was counted many times. This sequence joins TRBV5-1 and TRBJ1-2; D uncertain. The CDR3 is 13 residues long. Germline values: CDR1 SGHRS, CDR2 YFSETQ. With 0 bases removed from V and 6 bases from J, the gap between germline ends came to 9 bases. The CDR3 DNA follows: TGCGCCAGCAGCTTGGCAGGAAGGGATGGCTACACCTTC. It is translated as CASSLAGRDGYTF.

Many counts were recorded for this clonotype. This sequence joins TRBV20-1 and TRBJ1-3; the match to TRBD1 covers 7 bases. CDR1 and CDR2 from the germline V gene are DFQATT and SNEGSKA (reference sequence). J was trimmed by 4 bases and V by 6 bases; bases with no gene match: 9. The CDR3 runs 14 residues. CDR3 in DNA: TGCAGTGCCGCGACAGGGAATCAAGGAAACACCATATATTTT. Residues: CSAATGNQGNTIYF.

This clonotype came up many times. The J gene is TRBJ2-1, the V gene TRBV25-1; TRBD2 agrees at 7 bases. The CDR3 runs 14 residues. With 4 bases clipped from V and 5 bases from J, the junction kept 5 bases outside the gene matches. The germline V gene encodes CDR1 MGHDK and CDR2 SYGVNS. CDR3 sequence: CASSVGGGDNEQFF. CDR3 bases: TGTGCCAGCAGTGTGGGGGGAGGGGACAATGAGCAGTTCTTC.

This clonotype has at least ten counts. The chain couples TRBV5-1 to TRBJ2-3; D ambiguous. V gave up 6 bases and J gave up 2 bases, with 7 bases separating them. CDR1 and CDR2 (germline): SGHRS, YFSETQ. The CDR3 runs to 12 residues. Here the CDR3 reads CASKAVTDTQYF. The CDR3, as DNA: TGCGCCAGCAAGGCGGTCACAGATACGCAGTATTTT.

This clonotype showed up many times. This rearrangement joins TRBV7-2 to TRBJ2-7; 8 nucleotides match TRBD1. This CDR3 region has 14 residues. Germline assignment: CDR1 SGHTA and CDR2 FQGNSA. V gave up 5 bases and J gave up 4 bases; unmatched junction bases: 7. CDR3 residues: CASSRDRGRYEQYF. DNA of the CDR3: TGTGCCAGCAGCCGCGACAGGGGCAGGTACGAGCAGTACTTC.

There are a few counts of this clonotype. A much bigger clone sits one base away, suggesting this may be a read error. CDR3 region: CASSSAGGTYNEQFF. The DNA of the CDR3 is TGTGCCAGCAGCTCAGCGGGGGGTACCTACAATGAGCAGTTCTTC. V usage is TRBV7-7 and J usage is TRBJ2-1; TRBD2 agrees at 9 bases. The CDR3 covers 15 residues. V lost 4 bases, J lost 2 bases, and 3 bases stayed unmatched. Germline V CDR1 and CDR2: SSHAT, FNYEAQ (reference sequence).

This clonotype was seen repeatedly, ten times or more. The chain employs TRBV12-3 or TRBV12-4 and TRBJ1-5; the D gene is possibly TRBD1 (5 bases). The V end lost 6 bases, the J end lost 0 bases, and 15 bases lay between the germline ends. The CDR3 loop spans 16 amino acids. The CDR3 region has the DNA TGTGCCAGCAGCCCAGGGAGACGATATAGCAATCAGCCCCAGCATTTT. This gives the protein CASSPGRRYSNQPQHF.

This clonotype was seen many times. The chain joins TRBV5-5 to TRBJ2-1; a possible D gene is TRBD1 (6 bases). V was pared by 2 bases and J by 0 bases, with 12 bases between. The CDR3 has 16 amino acids. The germline gives CDR1 SGHKS, CDR2 YYEKEE (reference sequence). The DNA for the CDR3 is TGTGCCAGCAGCTTATCAGGGGTCAGCTCCTACAATGAGCAGTTCTTC. It is translated as CASSLSGVSSYNEQFF. Full variable domain (missing parts from reference TRBV5-5 and TRBJ2-1): DAGVTQSPTHLIKTRGQQVTLRCSPISGHKSVSWYQQVLGQGPQFIFQYYEKEERGRGNFPDRFSARQFPNYSSELNVNALLLGDSALYLCASSLSGVSSYNEQFFGPGTRLTVL.

The chain carries TRBV20-1 and TRBJ2-5; D is unresolved. The CDR3 extends over 15 amino acids. CDR1 and CDR2 (germline): DFQATT, SNEGSKA (reference sequence). Trimming removed 0 bases at V and 0 bases at J, with 11 bases between. In DNA, the CDR3 is TGCAGTGCTAGAGATGTAGGCCAGCACCAAGAGACCCAGTACTTC. Translating gives CSARDVGQHQETQYF.

This clonotype was detected many times. The rearrangement links TRBV7-9 to TRBJ2-5, with no clear D. Germline CDR1 SEHNR, CDR2 FQNEAQ (reference sequence). Trimming took off 5 bases at V and 4 bases at J, with 8 bases between the two ends. The CDR3 has 12 residues. The CDR3, as DNA: TGTGCCAGCAGCCTTACCCCAGAGACCCAGTACTTC. It yields the protein CASSLTPETQYF. Combining the CDR3 with reference TRBV7-9 and TRBJ2-5 gives the whole variable domain DTGVSQNPRHKITKRGQNVTFRCDPISEHNRLYWYRQTLGQGPEFLTYFQNEAQLEKSRLLSDRFSAERPKGSFSTLEIQRTEQGDSAMYLCASSLTPETQYFGPGTRLLVL.

The sample holds many counts of this clonotype. The chain combines TRBV9 with TRBJ2-1; 10 positions agree with TRBD2. The V and J ends lost 3 bases and 2 bases, in that order; junction bases with no gene match: 2. Germline V lookup: CDR1 SGDLS, CDR2 YYNGEE. The CDR3 covers 15 residues. The CDR3 is CASSGGLATYNEQFF. CDR3 nucleotides: TGTGCCAGCAGCGGGGGACTAGCGACCTACAATGAGCAGTTCTTC.

This clonotype was detected ten times or more. The chain carries TRBV3-1 and TRBJ2-2, with D unresolved. Germline V gene data show CDR1 as LGHDT and CDR2 as YNNKEL (reference sequence). The CDR3 is made up of 13 amino acids. V lost 3 bases and J 6 bases, leaving 8 bases between the germline ends. The CDR3 DNA reads TGTGCCAGCAGCCAGTTTAACCCCGGGGAGCTGTTTTTT. Residues: CASSQFNPGELFF.